This TCR beta chain was captured by sequencing in a study of beta chain features in type 1 diabetes. Study conclusions and caveats: Moderate but significant shortening of TCRB CDR3s was recorded in all four CD4+ subsets from Type 1 diabetes patients.

Expressed TCRB transcripts were sequenced because the isolated RNA had all been reverse transcribed beforehand. The assay was immunoSEQ multiplex PCR, and TCRdb's table has in-frame clones only and misses some. This sample has 300,000 to 450,000 clones, with roughly 9.8% found just once. Deletions cut 2 bases from V and 7 bases from J, with 15 bases between. The CDR3 length is 15 residues. The germline CDR1 and CDR2 sequences are MNHNY and SVGAGI (reference sequence). This clone was picked up a small number of times. Its matching antigen is unknown. The sample consisted of central memory CD4+ T cells from blood. The clonotype was recovered from a man aged 30-40 years with type 1 diabetes. V and J are TRBV6-6 and TRBJ2-1, with D possibly matching TRBD1 (7 bases). The CDR3 loop reads CASSYAPGGSNEQFF. The CDR3 nucleotides read TGTGCCAGCAGTTACGCCCCAGGGGGGTCAAATGAGCAGTTCTTC.